Following are 17 T cell receptor beta chains from one sample sequenced in a study of cytomegalovirus exposure and HLA in healthy donors (dated by TCRdb to about 2017). Library method: the immunoSEQ multiplex PCR assay. For the multiplex PCR, a mixture combining 60 forward primers for TCR Vbeta segments and 13 reverse primers for TCR Jbeta segments was used. What TCRdb holds here is the immuneACCESS table cut down to in-frame rearrangements. Part of the clones is not present; checked against another copy, under half of the missing clones reflect an unresolved V gene, and the others are unexplained. The sample table holds hundreds of thousands of clones, of which around 73% were seen once. Jointly, the top ten make up over 3.5% of the sample. The sequencing input was PBMCs. The receptor set was obtained from a male donor in good health and CMV-seronegative.

This clone was picked up many times. The chain has TRBV2 and TRBJ2-7; 8 bases fit TRBD2. This CDR3 is 15 amino acids long. The germline gives CDR1 SNHLY, CDR2 FYNNEI. The ends lost 3 bases at V and 1 base at J; junction bases unmatched: 5. The CDR3 loop reads CASSDWGGRSYEQYF. DNA for the CDR3: TGTGCCAGCAGTGATTGGGGCGGGAGGTCCTACGAGCAGTACTTC.

To note about this clone: Other DNA sequences in this specimen translate into the identical CDR3. The V call is TRBV5-1, the J call TRBJ2-1, with TRBD2 matching over 7 bases. V was clipped by 0 bases and J by 0 bases; unmatched bases: 3. The CDR3 runs 16 residues. CDR1 and CDR2 from the germline V gene are SGHRS and YFSETQ. The CDR3 sequence is CASSLGLAGSYNEQFF. In DNA, the CDR3 is TGCGCCAGCAGCTTGGGTTTAGCGGGCTCCTACAATGAGCAGTTCTTC.

The chain couples TRBV4-1 to TRBJ1-2; possible D gene TRBD1, 6 bases. This CDR3 spans 15 amino acids. Trimming took off 4 bases at V and 4 bases at J, with 16 bases between the two ends. The V gene's germline CDR1 is MGHRA and CDR2 YSYEKL. The CDR3 nucleotides read TGCGCCAGCAGCCCGTTCACGGACAGCGTCTATGGCTACACCTTC. Translating gives CASSPFTDSVYGYTF.

V gene TRBV29-1 combines with J gene TRBJ2-1; 9 bases map to TRBD2. Germline-derived CDR1 and CDR2 are SQVTM and ANQGSEA. V lost 8 bases to trimming and J lost 7 bases; unmatched junction nucleotides: 12. This CDR3 spans 14 amino acids. CDR3: CSSFRGRAENEQFF. The CDR3, as DNA: TGCAGCTCTTTTCGCGGGAGGGCCGAAAATGAGCAGTTCTTC.

V is TRBV19 and J is TRBJ2-2; D may be TRBD2 (6 bases). The CDR3 length is 15 residues. V was shortened by 7 bases and J by 2 bases, with 14 bases between the two germline ends. CDR1 is LNHDA and CDR2 is SQIVND in the germline V gene (reference sequence). This CDR3 is CASNGGWSNTGELFF. For the CDR3, the DNA is TGTGCCAGTAACGGAGGGTGGAGTAACACCGGGGAGCTGTTTTTT.

The V and J genes are TRBV18 and TRBJ2-7; D perhaps matches TRBD2 (6 bases). Germline V gene data show CDR1 as KGHSH and CDR2 as LQKENI. V was clipped by 4 bases and J by 0 bases, with 16 bases between them. This CDR3 region has 16 residues. CDR3 nucleotide sequence: TGTGCCAGCTCACTAAATTGGCGGGGTTCCTCCTACGAGCAGTACTTC. Its protein product is CASSLNWRGSSYEQYF.

A note on this clone: The germline gene is not matched at one end of the junction; a read error may be the cause. The CDR3 loop is CSSSLTGEWQPQHF. CDR3 sequence (DNA): TGTTCCAGCAGCTTAACAGGGGAATGGCAGCCCCAGCATTTT. The chain combines TRBV7-9 with TRBJ1-5; 7 bases map to TRBD1. Germline CDR1 is SEHNR and CDR2 is FQNEAQ (reference sequence). The CDR3 has 14 amino acids.

CDR3 loop: CASSSETGLTEAFF. The DNA of the CDR3 is TGTGCCAGCAGTTCCGAGACAGGGCTAACTGAAGCTTTCTTT. The V gene is TRBV6-5, the J gene TRBJ1-1, with 7 bases matching TRBD1. Germline V lookup: CDR1 MNHEY, CDR2 SVGAGI. The CDR3 covers 14 residues. After removal of 4 bases from V and 5 bases from J, the junction contained 7 bases not matched to a gene.

Concerning this clone itself: This specimen includes other DNA sequences encoding the same CDR3. This rearrangement joins TRBV11-2 to TRBJ1-1; no definite D call. This CDR3 region has 14 residues. V lost 1 base and J lost 2, with 8 bases in between. Germline V gene data show CDR1 as SGHAT and CDR2 as FQNNGV. The CDR3 DNA sequence: TGTGCCAGCAGCTTAGTGGAGGGAAACACTGAAGCTTTCTTT. Translated, it gives CASSLVEGNTEAFF.

This chain links TRBV28 with TRBJ2-1; possibly TRBD2 for D (6 bases). Trimming took off 8 bases at V and 2 bases at J, with 10 bases between the two ends. Germline V CDR1 and CDR2: MDHEN, SYDVKM. This CDR3 region has 13 residues. DNA for the CDR3: TGTGCCAGCCGTAGCGGAACCTACAATGAGCAGTTCTTC. Translated: CASRSGTYNEQFF.

The rearrangement uses TRBV19 and TRBJ2-2; 13 positions match TRBD2. The CDR3 sequence is 19 residues long. In germline, CDR1 is LNHDA, CDR2 SQIVND (reference sequence). Trimming cost V 6 bases and J 10 bases; bases outside gene matches: 20. The CDR3 is CASRVVVRVGGLAGAELFF. In DNA, the CDR3 is TGTGCCAGTAGAGTAGTAGTTAGGGTTGGTGGACTAGCGGGAGCGGAGCTGTTTTTT.

This clone has a handful of counts. This chain uses TRBV4-2 with TRBJ2-7; 11 bases are shared with TRBD1. Germline lookup yields CDR1 LGHNA and CDR2 YNFKEQ. V lost 0 bases to trimming and J lost 9 bases; unmatched junction nucleotides: 10. The CDR3 length is 16 residues. The CDR3 loop is CASSQEIGTGGTGQYF. The CDR3 DNA follows: TGTGCCAGCAGCCAAGAGATTGGGACAGGGGGTACGGGGCAGTACTTC.

Only a few counts were recorded for this clone. The chain couples TRBV7-2 to TRBJ1-4; unclear D gene. V lost 4 bases and J 5 bases, leaving 14 bases between the germline ends. The CDR3 is 15 amino acids. Germline-derived CDR1 and CDR2 are SGHTA and FQGNSA. The CDR3 DNA is TGTGCCAGCAGCTCCCCTTATAGTCAAAATGAAAAACTGTTTTTT. It codes for CASSSPYSQNEKLFF.

The rearrangement joins TRBV13 to TRBJ2-7; 9 nucleotides agree with TRBD2. This CDR3 has 14 amino acids. Germline V gives CDR1 PRHDT, CDR2 FYEKMQ (reference sequence). V gave up 5 bases and J gave up 3 bases; unmatched junction bases: 5. The CDR3 DNA sequence: TGTGCCAGCAGCCTCGGGACTAGCCTCTACGAGCAGTACTTC. This gives the protein CASSLGTSLYEQYF.

This clone was seen just once. The chain employs TRBV7-6 and TRBJ1-5, with D unresolved. Per germline, CDR1 SGHVS and CDR2 FNYEAQ. The CDR3 is made up of 13 amino acids. Trimming stripped 1 base from V and 5 bases from J, with 6 bases between. The CDR3 DNA reads as TGTGCCAGCAGCTTAGGTCTCTATCAGCCCCAGCATTTT. Encoded protein: CASSLGLYQPQHF.

V usage is TRBV30 and J usage is TRBJ1-1; D gene uncertain. The germline V gene encodes CDR1 GTSNPN and CDR2 SVGIG (reference sequence). The CDR3 is 13 amino acids. Trimming cost V 0 bases and J 3 bases, with 8 bases left between them. The CDR3 spells CAWSVEGYTEAFF. CDR3 nucleotide sequence: TGTGCCTGGAGTGTAGAGGGATACACTGAAGCTTTCTTT.

The chain has TRBV4-1 and TRBJ2-7, with a weak D call TRBD1 (5 bases). Per germline, CDR1 MGHRA and CDR2 YSYEKL. The CDR3 sequence is 14 residues long. Deletions cut 4 bases from V and 4 bases from J, with 14 bases between. The CDR3 coding sequence is TGCGCCAGCAGCCCCCGACAGACGGCTTACGAGCAGTACTTC. Its protein is CASSPRQTAYEQYF.